The present TCR beta chain was sequenced within a study of monozygotic twins with inflammatory bowel disease. The unique tags termed UMIs, each holding a 6-nucleotide sample barcode, were added by means of template switching. Using the 5' RACE reads, TCRdb records one entry per CDR3 protein without DNA. The table lists some 450,000 distinct CDR3 sequences, with about 2.6% in the top ten. Germline CDR1 SGHTA, CDR2 FQGNSA. The CDR3 totals 14 residues. The receptor comes from a human donor with ulcerative colitis or Crohn's disease, or a healthy co-twin of an affected twin (not recorded which). V gene TRBV7-2 combines with J gene TRBJ2-3; TCRdb's assignment of TRBD2 cannot be checked, as there is no DNA. Input material: blood. The CDR3 spells CASSPAIRLDTQYF.